The subject of this entry is one T cell receptor beta chain. Germline loops: CDR1 SGDLS, CDR2 YYNGEE. This CDR3 is built from 14 residues. The V gene lost 0 bases and the J gene lost 0 bases, with 4 bases spanning the gap. TCRdb analysed the 5' RACE reads with MiXCR anew, one entry per CDR3 protein. The table includes 100,000 to 150,000 distinct CDR3 sequences, 9.3% detected once. This entry belongs to a study of CD8 T cells in ankylosing spondylitis. The sequence was obtained from a male donor with ankylosing spondylitis or in good health (not recorded which). V is TRBV9 and J is TRBJ2-4; D not resolved. The specimen was blood, either unsorted or a sorted T cell fraction (not recorded which). CDR3 sequence reads: CASSVDIAKNIQYF. CDR3 in DNA: TGTGCCAGCAGCGTAGATATAGCCAAAAACATTCAGTACTTC.